The T cell receptor beta chain described here comes from a study of blood T cell repertoires in COVID-19. Germline V lookup: CDR1 SGHVS, CDR2 FQNEAQ. This CDR3 region has 14 residues. The assay was immunoSEQ multiplex PCR, and TCRdb's table has in-frame clones only and misses some. The table includes roughly 200,000 clones, roughly nine tenths detected once. The chain couples TRBV7-8 to TRBJ2-5; TRBD1 is a possible D gene (5 bases). The source of this sequence is a middle-aged woman with acute COVID-19. Material: PBMCs or T cells enriched from blood (not recorded which). The CDR3 DNA follows: TGTGCTGAAGGGGCTGGCGGTTACCAAGAGACCCAGTACTTC. Amino acid sequence: CAEGAGGYQETQYF.